The source of this TCR beta chain is a study of human T cells and chemical hapten exposure. V dropped 3 bases and J dropped 4 bases, with 4 bases sitting between them. Per the germline V gene, CDR1 is WNHNN and CDR2 is SYGVQD (reference sequence). The CDR3 contains 12 residues. Indicated time point: patch test 1, 2 weeks after DPC sensitization. The treatment was: therapeutic diphenylcyclopropenone sensitization with weekly scalp DPC. MiXCR, applied by TCRdb to the RACE reads, yields one record per CDR3 protein. Of 380,000 or so distinct CDR3 sequences in the sample, approximately 4.4% were seen once. This clonotype was detected many times.

Specimen: whole blood, collected in connection with sensitization to the hapten diphenylcyclopropenone (DPC). The V call is TRBV10-1, the J call TRBJ1-5; the D is unclear. This receptor was identified in a woman in her forties or fifties with alopecia areata. Some clones in this sample may be carry-over from other donors' samples. The CDR3 bases are TGCGCCAGCAGTGACGGGAATCAGCCCCAGCATTTT. Protein product: CASSDGNQPQHF.